A selection of T cell receptor beta chains follows, all from one sample in a study of cytomegalovirus exposure and HLA in healthy donors. The data were produced by immunoSEQ multiplex PCR, yet TCRdb's version contains in-frame clones alone and is incomplete. The repertoire includes under 130,000 clones, roughly 79% of them detected once, and roughly 4% sits in the top ten. The sequencing input was PBMCs. These receptors all come from a man aged 50-60 years in good health and CMV-seropositive. CDR3s include the opening cysteine and the closing phenylalanine or tryptophan. The D gene is left open where the match is weak.

v_gene: TRBV29-1
len: 12
d_gene: .
j_gene: TRBJ2-7
CDR3nt: TGCAGCGTTGGGGGGCAGGGTAAAGAGCAGTACTTC
CDR3aa: CSVGGQGKEQYF

v_gene: TRBV28
len: 17
d_gene: TRBD2
j_gene: TRBJ2-1
CDR3nt: TGTGCCAGCAGTCCATCTAGCGGGAGGTTGCCTTACAATGAGCAGTTCTTC
CDR3aa: CASSPSSGRLPYNEQFF

v_gene: TRBV11-2
len: 16
d_gene: .
j_gene: TRBJ2-1
CDR3nt: TGTGCCAGCAGCTTAGTTTTGGACAGTTTTTTCGATGAGCAGTTCTTC
CDR3aa: CASSLVLDSFFDEQFF

v_gene: TRBV2
len: 9
d_gene: TRBD2
j_gene: TRBJ2-1
CDR3nt: TGCGGAAGCGGGAGGGAGCAGTTCTTC
CDR3aa: CGSGREQFF

v_gene: TRBV7-3
len: 17
d_gene: TRBD1
j_gene: TRBJ2-2
CDR3nt: TGTGCCAGCATCATCCCCCGGGACAGGGCCCGCACCGGGGAGCTGTTTTTT
CDR3aa: CASIIPRDRARTGELFF

v_gene: TRBV7-3
len: 17
d_gene: TRBD1
j_gene: TRBJ2-2
CDR3nt: TGTGCCAGCAGCTCCGCCCCGCAGGGGGCGCACACCGGGGAGCTGTTTTTT
CDR3aa: CASSSAPQGAHTGELFF

v_gene: TRBV9
len: 13
d_gene: .
j_gene: TRBJ1-1
CDR3nt: TGTGCCAGCAGCAGAAACAGGGTCACTGAAGCTTTCTTT
CDR3aa: CASSRNRVTEAFF

v_gene: TRBV5-1
len: 16
d_gene: TRBD2
j_gene: TRBJ2-7
CDR3nt: TGCGCCAGCAGCTTGGATAGCGGGGTTAAAGGCAACGAGCAGTACTTC
CDR3aa: CASSLDSGVKGNEQYF

v_gene: TRBV18
len: 18
d_gene: .
j_gene: TRBJ2-2
CDR3nt: TGTGCCAGCTCACTGAAGGGCGCGAAGGGGACGAACACCGGGGAGCTGTTTTTT
CDR3aa: CASSLKGAKGTNTGELFF

v_gene: TRBV19
len: 16
d_gene: TRBD2
j_gene: TRBJ2-7
CDR3nt: TGTGCCAGTAGTCCGGGACTAGCGGGAGGGCCCCACGAGCAGTACTTC
CDR3aa: CASSPGLAGGPHEQYF

v_gene: TRBV19
len: 13
d_gene: .
j_gene: TRBJ2-7
CDR3nt: TGTGCCAGTAGACAAGGGGTTCGCTACGAGCAGTACTTC
CDR3aa: CASRQGVRYEQYF

v_gene: TRBV30
len: 14
d_gene: .
j_gene: TRBJ1-4
CDR3nt: TGTGCCTGGAGTTACGGAGACGTTAATGAAAAACTGTTTTTT
CDR3aa: CAWSYGDVNEKLFF

v_gene: TRBV2
len: 13
d_gene: .
j_gene: TRBJ2-5
CDR3nt: TGTGCCAGCACTCCCGAGCCACAAGAGACCCAGTACTTC
CDR3aa: CASTPEPQETQYF

v_gene: TRBV15
len: 13
d_gene: .
j_gene: TRBJ2-7
CDR3nt: TGTGCCACCAGCAGAGATCGCAGCTACGAGCAGTACTTC
CDR3aa: CATSRDRSYEQYF

v_gene: TRBV5-1
len: 18
d_gene: .
j_gene: TRBJ2-4
CDR3nt: TGCGCCAGCAGCTTCGGGGGGCAGGCCAAACTAGCCAAAAACATTCAGTACTTC
CDR3aa: CASSFGGQAKLAKNIQYF

v_gene: TRBV28
len: 13
d_gene: TRBD1
j_gene: TRBJ2-7
CDR3nt: TGTGCCAGCCGGGGACAGGCCACCTACGAGCAGTACTTC
CDR3aa: CASRGQATYEQYF

v_gene: TRBV27
len: 15
d_gene: TRBD2
j_gene: TRBJ2-5
CDR3nt: TGTGCCAGCAGTCGAGGTAGCGGGAGGACTGAGACCCAGTACTTC
CDR3aa: CASSRGSGRTETQYF

v_gene: TRBV5-1
len: 14
d_gene: .
j_gene: TRBJ2-7
CDR3nt: TGCGCCAGCAGCTTCGGACAGATCTCCTACGAGCAGTACTTC
CDR3aa: CASSFGQISYEQYF